The present T cell receptor (beta chain) was sequenced within a study of T-cell reconstitution after alpha-beta-depleted transplantation in children (dated by TCRdb to about 2016). With respect to the entire study: T-cell immune reconstitution after TCRalphabeta/CD19-depleted allogeneic hematopoietic cell transplantation in children was quantitatively tracked in the study by means of TCR repertoire profiling. Summary of the overall study and its limitations: Over the following months the frequencies of hyperexpanded clones went down, and after one year T-cell counts and TCRbeta diversity were mostly credited to newly produced T cells. The high TCRbeta diversity at day 60 in some patients was ascribed to recipient T cells and intrathymic progenitors that had survived conditioning. About two months after transplant, the apparently early recovery of alphabetaT-cell counts reportedly depended on just several hundred clones that had expanded rapidly and came from non-depleted graft cells.

V trim: 0 bases; J trim: 2 bases; unmatched bases: 5. Counted from cysteine to phenylalanine, this CDR3 has 16 amino acids. This entry keeps only the CDR3 DNA: 48 bases, framed from base 1. The germline V gene yields MDHEN for CDR1 and SYDVKM for CDR2. The sample's treatment or condition, from its label and the paper: allogeneic hematopoietic cell transplantation with graft depleted of TCRalphabeta T cells and CD19 B cells. The transplant recipients were children given TCRalphabeta/CD19-depleted allogeneic hematopoietic cell grafts. Library preparation used PCR. Sequencing relied on an Illumina HiSeq 2500. TCR library preparation used molecular barcoding, with unique molecular identifiers applied to normalize quantification of the TCRbeta repertoire. TCRdb reprocessing: public reads trimmed at Q25 with fastp, clones called with MiXCR, in-frame beta chains kept. Each CDR3 protein appears once, grouped with its most common genes and DNA. This sample comprises over 450,000 distinct CDR3 sequences, about 11% of them detected only once. Of the sample, 2% falls within the top ten clones.

As concerns this clonotype: Which antigen it targets is not known. No base-level quality is on record; no much larger clone is a single base apart.

The V gene is TRBV28 and the J gene is TRBJ2-5; TRBD1 matches 8 bases in the middle. The source is a child younger than 10 with inherited bone marrow failure, due to receive a stem cell transplant. Sample: PBMCs, taken before TCRalphabeta/CD19-depleted stem cell transplant. The CDR3 amino acid sequence is: CASSLWGQVVQETQYF. The DNA reads as follows: TGTGCCAGCAGTTTATGGGGACAGGTTGTACAAGAGACCCAGTACTTC.